These 15 T cell receptor beta chains were sequenced from one sample in a study of cytomegalovirus exposure and HLA in healthy donors. The PCR contained 60 Vbeta and 13 Jbeta primers. Assay: immunoSEQ multiplex PCR; the TCRdb copy retains only in-frame clones and omits some. The table includes around 120,000 clones, 60% to 85% detected once. Sequencing was performed on PBMCs. The source is a man aged 25 to 40 in good health and CMV-seronegative.

CDR3 coding DNA: TGTGCCAGCTCCCTTACTAGCGGGGCTGAGCAGTACTTC. Translating it yields CASSLTSGAEQYF. The J gene is TRBJ2-7, the V gene TRBV6-5; 10 nucleotides agree with TRBD2. V dropped 8 bases and J dropped 7; count of bases not matched to a gene: 8. The CDR3 is 13 residues long. Germline V lookup: CDR1 MNHEY, CDR2 SVGAGI.

This chain links TRBV9 with TRBJ1-1, with TRBD1 matching 12 bases. This CDR3 contains 20 residues. V dropped 3 bases and J dropped 8; count of bases not matched to a gene: 23. Germline CDR1 SGDLS, CDR2 YYNGEE. In nucleotides, the CDR3 is TGTGCCAGCAGCGACCGTTCGGGGACAGGGGGCTGGGAATTGACCCCCGAAGCTTTCTTT. Translated: CASSDRSGTGGWELTPEAFF.

The chain uses TRBV5-6 and TRBJ1-1, with D perhaps TRBD1 (5 bases). Germline CDR1 and CDR2: SGHDT and YYEEEE. V gave up 0 bases and J gave up 3 bases, with 12 bases separating them. The CDR3 runs to 15 residues. The DNA for the CDR3 is TGTGCCAGCAGCTTGGGGGGAGGGGATTACACTGAAGCTTTCTTT. Translated, it gives CASSLGGGDYTEAFF.

The chain carries TRBV28 and TRBJ2-1; D is undetermined. The germline CDR1 and CDR2 sequences are MDHEN and SYDVKM. V lost 7 bases and J lost 4, with 5 bases in between. The CDR3 is 11 amino acids. The DNA of the CDR3 is TGTGCCAGCACCTTATACAATGAGCAGTTCTTC. Protein: CASTLYNEQFF.

The chain links TRBV5-4 to TRBJ2-7; no firm D call. The length of the CDR3 is 13 residues. V was cut by 2 bases and J by 2 bases, with 8 bases left in between. The germline V gene has CDR1 SGHNT and CDR2 YYREEE (reference sequence). Here the CDR3 reads CASSFQVTYEQYF. The DNA of the CDR3 is TGTGCCAGCAGCTTCCAGGTTACCTACGAGCAGTACTTC.

This clone has a handful of counts. V gene TRBV19 combines with J gene TRBJ1-2; 8 nucleotides match TRBD1. V shed 3 bases and J 2 bases; nucleotides not matched to a gene: 17. This CDR3 is built from 19 residues. CDR1 is LNHDA and CDR2 is SQIVND in the germline V gene (reference sequence). As DNA, the CDR3 is TGTGCCAGTAGTATCAATGTGGCAGGGGGCGTTGGGAGAAACTATGGCTACACCTTC. It specifies CASSINVAGGVGRNYGYTF.

The chain uses TRBV19 and TRBJ1-6; 9 positions match TRBD1. This CDR3 comprises 16 residues. Unmatched junction bases numbered 4, after V lost 6 bases and J lost 1 base. The germline V gene encodes CDR1 LNHDA and CDR2 SQIVND (reference sequence). CDR3 bases: TGTGCCAGTAGCCCGGACAGGGGTTCCTATAATTCACCCCTCCACTTT. This codes for CASSPDRGSYNSPLHF.

The CDR3 coding sequence is TGCGCCAGCAGCCAAGCCAGGACAGGGGGCTACGAGCAGTACTTC. Protein sequence: CASSQARTGGYEQYF. The J gene is TRBJ2-7, the V gene TRBV4-3; TRBD1 matches at 10 bases. The CDR3 length is 15 residues. Germline CDR1 reads LGHNA; CDR2 reads YSLEER. The trim removed 1 base at V and 3 bases at J, leaving 3 bases unmatched.

This clone was counted a few times. The chain couples TRBV28 to TRBJ1-3; tentatively, D is TRBD1 (6 bases). The CDR3 covers 18 residues. The V end lost 4 bases, the J end lost 0 bases, and 19 bases lay between the germline ends. Germline V CDR1 and CDR2: MDHEN, SYDVKM. CDR3 loop: CASSSSRQDPSSGNTIYF. The CDR3, as DNA: TGTGCCAGCAGTTCCTCTCGACAGGATCCGAGCTCTGGAAACACCATATATTTT. The entire variable domain, with the rest obtained from reference TRBV28 and TRBJ1-3, is as follows: DVKVTQSSRYLVKRTGEKVFLECVQDMDHENMFWYRQDPGLGLRLIYFSYDVKMKEKGDIPEGYSVSREKKERFSLILESASTNQTSMYLCASSSSRQDPSSGNTIYFGEGSWLTVV.

This chain connects TRBV7-9 to TRBJ2-7; D call uncertain. CDR1 SEHNR and CDR2 FQNEAQ come from the germline V gene (reference sequence). Trimming removed 1 base at V and 1 base at J, with 8 bases between. CDR3 length equals 14 residues. CDR3 protein: CASSLVASSYEQYF. The CDR3 DNA is TGTGCCAGCAGCTTAGTCGCGAGTTCCTACGAGCAGTACTTC.

This rearrangement joins TRBV28 to TRBJ2-5; 10 bases are a match to TRBD1. Germline loops: CDR1 MDHEN, CDR2 SYDVKM. V dropped 6 bases and J dropped 3; count of bases not matched to a gene: 7. CDR3 size: 15 residues. The CDR3 coding sequence is TGTGCCAGCAGCCCGGGACAGGGGTTGGAAGAGACCCAGTACTTC. Its protein product is CASSPGQGLEETQYF.

This chain links TRBV27 with TRBJ2-3, with 11 positions matching TRBD1. Losses at the gene ends were 5 bases for V and 6 bases for J; bases not matched to a gene: 7. In germline, CDR1 is MNHEY, CDR2 SMNVEV (reference sequence). The CDR3 consists of 15 residues. The CDR3 spells CASSPGQGAEDTQYF. DNA for the CDR3: TGTGCCAGCAGTCCCGGACAGGGGGCGGAGGATACGCAGTATTTT.

The chain employs TRBV27 and TRBJ2-3; maybe TRBD1 (6 bases). The CDR3 is made up of 16 amino acids. The germline V gene encodes CDR1 MNHEY and CDR2 SMNVEV (reference sequence). With 2 bases removed from V and 4 bases from J, the gap between germline ends came to 16 bases. CDR3 sequence reads: CASSLEGQRFSDTQYF. CDR3 nucleotides: TGTGCCAGCAGTTTAGAGGGACAAAGGTTCTCAGATACGCAGTATTTT.

The chain is built from TRBV7-9 and TRBJ1-2, with a weak D call TRBD1 (5 bases). The CDR3 spans 14 residues. Per the germline V gene, CDR1 is SEHNR and CDR2 is FQNEAQ (reference sequence). V lost 5 bases to trimming and J lost 2 bases, with 12 bases between them. CDR3 bases: TGTGCCAGCAGCCGCCCCTCAGGGAACTATGGCTACACCTTC. It yields the protein CASSRPSGNYGYTF.

The chain combines TRBV27 with TRBJ2-7; 12 positions agree with TRBD1. CDR1 and CDR2 from the germline V gene are MNHEY and SMNVEV (reference sequence). V shed 6 bases and J 6 bases; nucleotides not matched to a gene: 6. The CDR3 length is 14 residues. CDR3 protein: CASSPGTGGFEQYF. The CDR3 DNA is TGTGCCAGCAGCCCAGGGACAGGGGGCTTCGAGCAGTACTTC.